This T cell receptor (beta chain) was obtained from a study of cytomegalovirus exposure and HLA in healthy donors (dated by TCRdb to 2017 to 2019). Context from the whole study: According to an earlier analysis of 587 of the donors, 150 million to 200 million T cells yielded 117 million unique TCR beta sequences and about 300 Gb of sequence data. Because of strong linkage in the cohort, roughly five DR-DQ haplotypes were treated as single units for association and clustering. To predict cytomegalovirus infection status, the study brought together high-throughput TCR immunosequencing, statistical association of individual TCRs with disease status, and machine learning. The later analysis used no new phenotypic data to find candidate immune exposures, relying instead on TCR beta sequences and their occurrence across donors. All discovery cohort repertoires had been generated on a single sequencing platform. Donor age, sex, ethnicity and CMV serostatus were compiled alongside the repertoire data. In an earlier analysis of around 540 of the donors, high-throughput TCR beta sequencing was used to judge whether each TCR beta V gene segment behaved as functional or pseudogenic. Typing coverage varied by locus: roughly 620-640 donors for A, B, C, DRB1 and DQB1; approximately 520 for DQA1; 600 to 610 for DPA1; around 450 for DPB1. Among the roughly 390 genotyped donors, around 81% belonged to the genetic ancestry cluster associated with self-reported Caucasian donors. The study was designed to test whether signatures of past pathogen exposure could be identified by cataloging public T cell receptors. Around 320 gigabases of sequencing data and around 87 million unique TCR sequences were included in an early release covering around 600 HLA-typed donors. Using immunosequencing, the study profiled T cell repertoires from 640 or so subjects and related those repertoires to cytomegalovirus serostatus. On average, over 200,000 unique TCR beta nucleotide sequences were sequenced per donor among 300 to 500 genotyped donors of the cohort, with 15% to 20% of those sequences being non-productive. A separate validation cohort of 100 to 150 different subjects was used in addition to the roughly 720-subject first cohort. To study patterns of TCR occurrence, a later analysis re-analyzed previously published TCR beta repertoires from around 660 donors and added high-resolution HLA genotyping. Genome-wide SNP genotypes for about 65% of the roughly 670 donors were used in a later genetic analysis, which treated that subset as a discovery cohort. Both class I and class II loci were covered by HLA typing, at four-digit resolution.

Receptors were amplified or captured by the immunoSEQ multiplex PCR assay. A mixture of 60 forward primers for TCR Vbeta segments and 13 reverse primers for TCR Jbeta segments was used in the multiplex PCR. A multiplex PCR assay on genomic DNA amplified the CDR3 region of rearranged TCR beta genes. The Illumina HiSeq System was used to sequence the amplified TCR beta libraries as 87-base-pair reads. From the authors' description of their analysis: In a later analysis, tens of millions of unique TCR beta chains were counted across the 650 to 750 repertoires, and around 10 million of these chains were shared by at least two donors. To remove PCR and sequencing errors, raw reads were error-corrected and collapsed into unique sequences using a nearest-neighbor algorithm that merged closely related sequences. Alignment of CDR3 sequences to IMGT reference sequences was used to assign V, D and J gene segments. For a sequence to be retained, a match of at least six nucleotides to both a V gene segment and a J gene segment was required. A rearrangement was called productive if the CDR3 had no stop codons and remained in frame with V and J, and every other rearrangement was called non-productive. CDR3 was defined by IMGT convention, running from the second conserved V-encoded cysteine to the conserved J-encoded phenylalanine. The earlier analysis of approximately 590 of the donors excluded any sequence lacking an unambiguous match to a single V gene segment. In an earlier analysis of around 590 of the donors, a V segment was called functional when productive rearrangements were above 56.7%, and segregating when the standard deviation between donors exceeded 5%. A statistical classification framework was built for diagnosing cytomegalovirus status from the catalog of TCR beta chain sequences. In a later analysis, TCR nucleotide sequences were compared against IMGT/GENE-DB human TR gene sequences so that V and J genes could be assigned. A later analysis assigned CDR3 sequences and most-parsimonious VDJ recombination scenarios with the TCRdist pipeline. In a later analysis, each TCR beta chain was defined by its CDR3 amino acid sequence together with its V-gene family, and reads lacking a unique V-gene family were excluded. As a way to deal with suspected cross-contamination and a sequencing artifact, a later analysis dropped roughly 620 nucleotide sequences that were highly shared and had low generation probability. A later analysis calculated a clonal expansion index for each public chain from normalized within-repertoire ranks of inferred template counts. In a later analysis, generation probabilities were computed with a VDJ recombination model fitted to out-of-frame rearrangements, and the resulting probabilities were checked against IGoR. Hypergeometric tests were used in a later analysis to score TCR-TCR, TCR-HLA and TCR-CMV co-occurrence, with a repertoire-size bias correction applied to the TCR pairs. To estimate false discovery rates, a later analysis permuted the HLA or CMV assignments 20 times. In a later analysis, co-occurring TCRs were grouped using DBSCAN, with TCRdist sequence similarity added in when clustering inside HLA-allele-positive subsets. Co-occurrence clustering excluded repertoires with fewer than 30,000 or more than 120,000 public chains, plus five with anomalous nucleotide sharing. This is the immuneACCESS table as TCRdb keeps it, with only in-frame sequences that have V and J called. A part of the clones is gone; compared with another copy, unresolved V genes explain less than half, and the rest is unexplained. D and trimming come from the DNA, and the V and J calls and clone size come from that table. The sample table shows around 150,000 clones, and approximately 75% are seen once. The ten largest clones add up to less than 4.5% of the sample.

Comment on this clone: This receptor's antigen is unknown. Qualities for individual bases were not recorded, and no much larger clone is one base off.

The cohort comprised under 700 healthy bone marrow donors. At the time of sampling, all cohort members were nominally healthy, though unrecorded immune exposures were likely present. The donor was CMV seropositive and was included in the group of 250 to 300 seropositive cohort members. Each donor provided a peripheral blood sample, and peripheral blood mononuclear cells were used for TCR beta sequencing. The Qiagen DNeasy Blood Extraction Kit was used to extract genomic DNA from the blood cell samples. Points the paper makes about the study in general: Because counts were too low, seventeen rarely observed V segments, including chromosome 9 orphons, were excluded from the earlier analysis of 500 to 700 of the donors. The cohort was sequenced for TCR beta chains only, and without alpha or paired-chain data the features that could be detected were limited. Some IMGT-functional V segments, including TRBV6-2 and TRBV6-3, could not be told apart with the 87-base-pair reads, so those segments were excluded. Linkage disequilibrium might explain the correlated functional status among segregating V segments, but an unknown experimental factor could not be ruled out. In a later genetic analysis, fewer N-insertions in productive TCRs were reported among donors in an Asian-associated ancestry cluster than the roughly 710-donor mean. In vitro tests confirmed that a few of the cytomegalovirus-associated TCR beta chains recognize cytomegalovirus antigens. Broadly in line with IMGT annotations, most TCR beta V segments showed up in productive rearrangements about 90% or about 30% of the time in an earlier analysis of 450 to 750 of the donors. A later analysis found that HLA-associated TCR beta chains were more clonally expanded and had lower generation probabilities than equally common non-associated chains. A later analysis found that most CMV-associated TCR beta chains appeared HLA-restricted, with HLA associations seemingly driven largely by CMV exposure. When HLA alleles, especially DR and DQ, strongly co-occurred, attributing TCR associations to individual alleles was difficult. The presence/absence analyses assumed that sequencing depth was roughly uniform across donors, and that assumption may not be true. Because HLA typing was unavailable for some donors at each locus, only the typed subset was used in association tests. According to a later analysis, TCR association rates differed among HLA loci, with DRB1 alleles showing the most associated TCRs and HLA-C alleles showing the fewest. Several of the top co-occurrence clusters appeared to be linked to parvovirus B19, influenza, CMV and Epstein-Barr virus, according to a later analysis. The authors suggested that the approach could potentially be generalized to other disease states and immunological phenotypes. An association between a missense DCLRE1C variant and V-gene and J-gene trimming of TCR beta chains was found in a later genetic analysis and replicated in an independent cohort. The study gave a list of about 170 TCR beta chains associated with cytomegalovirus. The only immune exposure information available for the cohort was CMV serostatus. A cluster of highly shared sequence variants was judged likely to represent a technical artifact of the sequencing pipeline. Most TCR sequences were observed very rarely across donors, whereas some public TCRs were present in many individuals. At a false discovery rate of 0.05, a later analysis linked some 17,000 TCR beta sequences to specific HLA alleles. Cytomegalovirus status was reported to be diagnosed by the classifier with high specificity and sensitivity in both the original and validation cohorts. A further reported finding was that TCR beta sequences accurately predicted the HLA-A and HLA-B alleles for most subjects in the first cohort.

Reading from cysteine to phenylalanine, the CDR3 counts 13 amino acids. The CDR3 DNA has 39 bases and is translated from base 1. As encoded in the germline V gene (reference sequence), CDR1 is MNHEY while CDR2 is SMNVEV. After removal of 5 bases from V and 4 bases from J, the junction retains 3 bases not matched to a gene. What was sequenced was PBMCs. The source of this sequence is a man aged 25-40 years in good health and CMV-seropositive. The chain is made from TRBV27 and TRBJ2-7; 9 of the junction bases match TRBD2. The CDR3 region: CASSIAGGYEQYF. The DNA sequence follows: TGTGCCAGCAGTATCGCGGGGGGGTACGAGCAGTACTTC.